This T cell receptor (beta chain) comes out of a study of blood T cell repertoires in COVID-19. Whole-study context: There were acute and convalescent COVID-19 samples, and they came from the United States, Italy and Spain.

Germline V gives CDR1 LGHNA, CDR2 YSLEER. V was clipped by 3 bases and J by 1 base; unmatched bases: 1. The CDR3 consists of 14 residues. Data came from immunoSEQ multiplex PCR; TCRdb stores just in-frame clones and leaves some out. The sample includes more than 100,000 clones, 75% to 90% of them seen just once. Sequencing was carried out using peripheral blood. The chain employs TRBV4-3 and TRBJ1-2; 8 bases are shared with TRBD1. The source is a man between 50 and 59 years old with active or convalescent COVID-19. The CDR3 region has the DNA TGCGCCAGCAGCCAGGACAGGGATAACTATGGCTACACCTTC. This sequence encodes CASSQDRDNYGYTF.